This T cell receptor (beta chain) was recorded in a study of T cells in Graves' hyperthyroidism and ophthalmopathy. Study-wide results and limits: A model of 13 V-J pairs discriminated ophthalmopathy from stable hyperthyroidism. Most clonotypes that expanded in the thyroid above 0.001 also showed up in blood.

Patients were excluded for uncontrolled infection, other autoimmune disease, pregnancy or lactation. Authors of the study amplified TCR beta CDR3 regions from RNA transcripts. The HTBI set primed first-round TCR CDR3 RT-PCR. TCRdb itself ran the multiplex PCR reads through MiXCR, one entry per CDR3 protein. The table records 300,000 to 450,000 distinct CDR3 sequences, more than 20% of them present only once. This clonotype occurred many times. Its antigen is not known. Input material: blood. The receptor was derived from a man aged 45 to 65 with Graves' hyperthyroidism.

This chain's CDR3 is CAWREYGEQYF. The CDR3 bases are TGTGCCTGGAGGGAATACGGCGAGCAGTACTTC. The J gene is TRBJ2-7, the V gene TRBV30, with unresolved D. V gave up 3 bases and J gave up 6 bases, with 9 bases separating them. CDR1 is GTSNPN, CDR2 SVGIG, per germline (reference sequence). The CDR3 length is 11 residues.